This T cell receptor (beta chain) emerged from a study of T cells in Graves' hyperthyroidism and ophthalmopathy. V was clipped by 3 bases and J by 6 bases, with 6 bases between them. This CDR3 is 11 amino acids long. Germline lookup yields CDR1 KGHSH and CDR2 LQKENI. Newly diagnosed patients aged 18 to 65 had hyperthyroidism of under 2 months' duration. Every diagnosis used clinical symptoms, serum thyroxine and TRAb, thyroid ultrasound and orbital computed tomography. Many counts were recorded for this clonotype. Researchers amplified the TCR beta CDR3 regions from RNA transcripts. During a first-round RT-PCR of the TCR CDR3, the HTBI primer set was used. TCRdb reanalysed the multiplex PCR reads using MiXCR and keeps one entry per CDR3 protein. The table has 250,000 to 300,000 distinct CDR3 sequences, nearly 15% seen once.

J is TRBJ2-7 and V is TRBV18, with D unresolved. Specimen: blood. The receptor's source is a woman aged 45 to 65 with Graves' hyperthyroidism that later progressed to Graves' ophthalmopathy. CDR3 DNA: TGTGCCAGCTCACCGGGTAGCGAGCAGTACTTC. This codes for CASSPGSEQYF.